This TCR beta chain is drawn from a study of early T cells in non-severe SARS-CoV-2 infection. Study as a whole: Investigators sequenced bulk RNA drawn from unsorted whole blood, and chains remained unpaired.

Individual cDNA molecules carried attached unique molecular identifiers. MiXCR, run by TCRdb on the 5' RACE reads, gives a single entry per CDR3 protein. This table has 50,000 to 65,000 distinct CDR3 sequences, 20% to 25% appearing once. V lost 5 bases, J lost 5 bases, and 2 bases stayed unmatched. The CDR3 runs to 13 residues. CDR1 is MNHNY, CDR2 SVGAGI, per germline (reference sequence). In this sample, this clonotype turned up a few times. This sample comprised whole blood, obtained at baseline. The sequence came from an adult who was a healthcare worker with PCR-confirmed SARS-CoV-2 infection or an uninfected control (not recorded which). The J gene is TRBJ2-2, the V gene TRBV6-6, with 7 positions matching TRBD2. The CDR3 nucleotides read TGTGCCAGCAGTCGACTAGCAACCGGGGAGCTGTTTTTT. Translating gives CASSRLATGELFF.